Listed here are 25 T cell receptor beta chains from one sample, sequenced in a study of CXCR3-negative and CXCR3-positive naive CD8 T cells. The study made its TRB cDNA libraries by 5' RACE, adding UMI labels. After re-calling the 5' RACE reads, TCRdb lists one entry per CDR3 protein, DNA absent. Its table lists 100,000 to 150,000 distinct CDR3 sequences. Sequenced: naive CXCR3- CD8+ T cells from blood. Subset here: CD45RO-CCR7+CD27+CD95- naive CD8+ T cells lacking CXCR3 (TNR3-). The receptors here all came from a human donor in good health. Some clones in this sample may be carry-over from other donors' samples.

This chain joins TRBV10-2 and TRBJ2-7; TCRdb's D gene call, TRBD2, goes unchecked for lack of DNA. Germline CDR1 reads WSHSY; CDR2 reads SAAADI. CDR3 length equals 15 residues. CDR3 sequence reads: CASSEGLAGVEEQYF.

This rearrangement joins TRBV5-1 to TRBJ2-1; as DNA is missing, the TRBD2 call by TCRdb cannot be tested. Per the germline V gene, CDR1 is SGHRS and CDR2 is YFSETQ. The CDR3 spans 15 residues. The CDR3 sequence is CASSFAGGSYNEQFF.

This chain uses TRBV4-2 with TRBJ2-2; TCRdb outputs TRBD2, but without DNA this stays unchecked. Germline CDR1 LGHNA, CDR2 YNFKEQ. The CDR3 is 17 residues long. The CDR3 region is CASSQASGPSRTGELFF.

This chain connects TRBV19 to TRBJ2-7; TCRdb picks TRBD2, but there is no DNA to check that call. The CDR3 is 13 residues long. Per the germline V gene, CDR1 is LNHDA and CDR2 is SQIVND (reference sequence). The CDR3 loop reads CASSAAGGYEQYF.

The gene calls are TRBV7-9 and TRBJ2-3; without DNA, the TCRdb call of TRBD2 cannot be checked. This CDR3 comprises 15 residues. Germline lookup yields CDR1 SEHNR and CDR2 FQNEAQ (reference sequence). The CDR3 is CASSLGLPSTDTQYF.

The chain employs TRBV12-3 or TRBV12-4 and TRBJ2-5; TCRdb returns TRBD1, unconfirmable since there is no DNA. This CDR3 comprises 15 residues. The CDR3 sequence is CASSSPGKLEETQYF.

The chain carries TRBV11-2 and TRBJ2-7; the TCRdb call, TRBD2, lacks DNA for checking. The CDR3 contains 14 residues. Germline-derived CDR1 and CDR2 are SGHAT and FQNNGV. CDR3 in amino acids: CASSLSSGGYEQYF.

The V call is TRBV28, the J call TRBJ2-3; TCRdb's D call, TRBD1, is unchecked because there is no DNA. The germline V gene encodes CDR1 MDHEN and CDR2 SYDVKM. This CDR3 is built from 14 residues. CDR3 loop: CASRGGIGTDTQYF.

This chain uses TRBV24-1 with TRBJ2-1; TCRdb names TRBD1, which stays unverified in the absence of DNA. Per germline, CDR1 KGHDR and CDR2 SFDVKD. CDR3 length: 19 residues. The CDR3 loop is CATGITGPWRSYSYNEQFF.

The V call is TRBV13, the J call TRBJ2-4; TCRdb's assignment of TRBD2 cannot be checked, as there is no DNA. Germline V gives CDR1 PRHDT, CDR2 FYEKMQ (reference sequence). CDR3 size: 14 residues. CDR3 amino acids: CASSLGSGRDIQYF.

This CDR3 is CASSSTATDTQYF. The V gene is TRBV5-1, the J gene TRBJ2-3. The CDR3 sequence is 13 residues long. Germline V gene data show CDR1 as SGHRS and CDR2 as YFSETQ. Combining the CDR3 with reference TRBV5-1 and TRBJ2-3 gives the whole variable domain KAGVTQTPRYLIKTRGQQVTLSCSPISGHRSVSWYQQTPGQGLQFLFEYFSETQRNKGNFPGRFSGRQFSNSRSEMNVSTLELGDSALYLCASSSTATDTQYFGPGTRLTVL.

The CDR3 reads CASSPFSKGGNEQFF. The genes are TRBV3-1 and TRBJ2-1; the TCRdb D gene call, TRBD1, has no DNA to confirm it. Germline CDR1 LGHDT, CDR2 YNNKEL (reference sequence). The CDR3 is made up of 15 amino acids.

This chain uses TRBV12-3 or TRBV12-4 with TRBJ1-2; lacking DNA, the TRBD1 call made by TCRdb goes unchecked. This CDR3 is 15 amino acids long. The CDR3 protein is CASRQPGQGHYGYTF.

V and J are TRBV2 and TRBJ1-1. The CDR3 runs 14 residues. CDR1 is SNHLY, CDR2 FYNNEI, per germline. The CDR3 here is CASERGTEGTEAFF.

The rearrangement uses TRBV4-3 and TRBJ2-7. In germline, CDR1 is LGHNA, CDR2 YSLEER. The CDR3 consists of 15 residues. The CDR3: CASSQGHTNSYEQYF.

The rearrangement joins TRBV12-3 or TRBV12-4 to TRBJ2-5; TCRdb outputs TRBD1, but without DNA this stays unchecked. The CDR3 totals 19 residues. The CDR3 protein is CASSFTGTGPELNQETQYF.

The V call is TRBV12-3 or TRBV12-4, the J call TRBJ2-1; the TCRdb D gene call, TRBD1, has no DNA to confirm it. This CDR3 has 15 residues. The CDR3 sequence is CASRPGTGGLNEQFF.

This chain connects TRBV5-5 to TRBJ2-3. The V gene's germline CDR1 is SGHKS and CDR2 YYEKEE (reference sequence). This CDR3 has 16 residues. CDR3 residues: CASSFSLADSTDTQYF.

CDR3 protein: CASSQGTTTGELFF. V is TRBV11-1 and J is TRBJ2-2; TCRdb's assignment of TRBD2 cannot be checked, as there is no DNA. This CDR3 contains 14 residues. Per germline, CDR1 SGHAT and CDR2 FQDESV (reference sequence).

This chain uses TRBV28 with TRBJ1-1. The length of the CDR3 is 15 residues. Germline CDR1 reads MDHEN; CDR2 reads SYDVKM. The CDR3 sequence: CASSERGPVNTEAFF.

The chain joins TRBV29-1 to TRBJ2-1. The CDR3 runs 15 residues. Per the germline V gene, CDR1 is SQVTM and CDR2 is ANQGSEA. CDR3 region: CSVQQTPSSYNEQFF.

This sequence joins TRBV6-5 and TRBJ1-1. Germline V gene sequence: CDR1 MNHEY, CDR2 SVGAGI. The CDR3 contains 14 residues. The chain's CDR3 is CASSLRGLNTEAFF.

The V gene is TRBV14, the J gene TRBJ1-2; the TCRdb call, TRBD1, lacks DNA for checking. CDR3 length: 12 residues. The germline gives CDR1 SGHDN, CDR2 FVKESK. The CDR3 loop reads CASSMGGYGYSF.

The rearrangement links TRBV29-1 to TRBJ1-1; with no DNA, the TCRdb D assignment of TRBD1 cannot be verified. CDR3 length: 13 residues. Germline values: CDR1 SQVTM, CDR2 ANQGSEA. CDR3 loop: CSVEGKGQGEAFF.

CDR3 loop: CASSVVKREVLADEQFF. The chain links TRBV9 to TRBJ2-1; the TCRdb D gene call, TRBD2, has no DNA to confirm it. This CDR3 contains 17 residues. Germline CDR1 and CDR2: SGDLS and YYNGEE.